Below, 8 T cell receptor beta chains from the same sample are listed, as sequenced in a study of radiotherapy plus CTLA-4 blockade in lung cancer. Produced via immunoSEQ multiplex PCR; TCRdb's table is partial and in-frame only. This sample has approximately 41,000 clones, with 60% to 80% found just once. Specimen: peripheral blood, collected from a patient treated with radiotherapy plus ipilimumab. The receptors here all came from a human donor with non-small cell lung cancer who had stable disease on radiotherapy plus ipilimumab.

V gene TRBV2 combines with J gene TRBJ2-7; D possibly corresponds to TRBD1 (6 bases). Germline assignment: CDR1 SNHLY and CDR2 FYNNEI. Trimming removed 4 bases at V and 4 bases at J, with 17 bases between. This CDR3 spans 15 amino acids. CDR3 loop: CASSVTGPQIYEQYF. CDR3 bases: TGTGCCAGCAGTGTCACAGGGCCCCAGATTTACGAGCAGTACTTC.

The chain uses TRBV4-2 and TRBJ1-2, with a tentative D call TRBD1 (6 bases). CDR1 is LGHNA, CDR2 YNFKEQ, per germline. The V end lost 3 bases, the J end lost 4 bases, and 6 bases lay between the germline ends. This CDR3 is built from 12 residues. The CDR3 coding sequence is TGTGCCAGCAGCCAGACAGGCTATGGCTACACCTTC. This codes for CASSQTGYGYTF.

The gene calls are TRBV11-3 and TRBJ2-1; 12 bases line up with TRBD1. The germline V gene encodes CDR1 SGHNT and CDR2 YENEEA. V was pared by 3 bases and J by 5 bases, with 2 bases of the junction left unmatched. The CDR3 consists of 15 residues. The CDR3 reads CASSLGQGADNEQFF. In DNA, the CDR3 is TGTGCCAGCAGCTTGGGACAGGGGGCGGACAATGAGCAGTTCTTC.

The chain employs TRBV11-2 and TRBJ1-1; D not certain. V lost 1 base and J 1 base, leaving 7 bases between the germline ends. This CDR3 spans 14 amino acids. CDR1 is SGHAT and CDR2 is FQNNGV in the germline V gene. CDR3 bases: TGTGCCAGCAGCTTAGCGCGGGGGAACACTGAAGCTTTCTTT. Amino acid sequence: CASSLARGNTEAFF. Variable domain in full (rest from reference TRBV11-2 and TRBJ1-1): EAGVAQSPRYKIIEKRQSVAFWCNPISGHATLYWYQQILGQGPKLLIQFQNNGVVDDSQLPKDRFSAERLKGVDSTLKIQPAKLEDSAVYLCASSLARGNTEAFFGQGTRLTVV.

The DNA of the CDR3 is TGTGCCAGCAGTTTATCCACATTCGTAGGGAGAGGATCACCCCTCCACTTT. As protein: CASSLSTFVGRGSPLHF. This chain connects TRBV27 to TRBJ1-6; D not resolved. The CDR3 consists of 17 residues. Germline V lookup: CDR1 MNHEY, CDR2 SMNVEV (reference sequence). Deletions cut 0 bases from V and 10 bases from J, with 19 bases between.

The sample holds one count of this clone. V is TRBV7-9 and J is TRBJ1-2; 7 nucleotides line up with TRBD1. CDR3 length: 14 residues. Trimming took 5 bases from V and 1 from J; bases not matched to a gene: 4. The germline gives CDR1 SEHNR, CDR2 FQNEAQ (reference sequence). The CDR3 coding sequence is TGTGCCAGCAGCCAGACAGGGTTTAACTATGGCTACACCTTC. The encoded protein is CASSQTGFNYGYTF.

This sequence joins TRBV18 and TRBJ2-3, with D perhaps TRBD2 (6 bases). Trimming shortened V by 4 bases and J by 2 bases, and 13 bases separated the two germline ends. Per the germline V gene, CDR1 is KGHSH and CDR2 is LQKENI. The CDR3 runs 15 residues. The CDR3 loop reads CASSQYSGDTDTQYF. The CDR3 bases are TGTGCCAGCTCACAATATAGCGGAGACACAGATACGCAGTATTTT.

DNA of the CDR3: TGCGCCAGCAGTTTCCTAGCGGGGGCCACCGGGGAGCTGTTTTTT. Translated, it gives CASSFLAGATGELFF. The V and J genes are TRBV10-1 and TRBJ2-2; TRBD2 aligns across 10 bases. Germline CDR1 and CDR2: WNHNN and SYGVQD (reference sequence). This CDR3 has 15 residues. The V and J ends lost 5 bases and 4 bases, in that order; junction bases with no gene match: 4.